This paragraph covers one T cell receptor (beta chain) sequence. What it binds is not known. Other DNA sequences in this specimen translate into the identical CDR3. The data were obtained in a study of Ad26.COV2.S vaccination and SARS-CoV-2 variants. At the level of the study: The donor belonged to the COV1001 Ad26.COV2.S trial arm. Donor got 5x10^10 or 1x10^11 viral particles of Ad26.COV2.S. Study findings and constraints: Vaccine recipients had higher spike-specific TCR breadth than placebo recipients.

Treatment denoted: roughly 18 received Ad26.COV2.S at low or high dose, single or two shots; roughly five received placebo; per-sample allocation not given. Sample collection was performed on day 63 after the first vaccine or placebo injection. CDR3 length: 16 residues. Losses at the gene ends were 3 bases for V and 6 bases for J; bases not matched to a gene: 8. Germline-derived CDR1 and CDR2 are MNHEY and SVGEGT. Sequencing was performed with immunoSEQ multiplex PCR; in TCRdb, only in-frame clones are kept and a portion is missing. The sample yields hundreds of thousands of clones, 70% to 90% seen once.

The chain joins TRBV6-2 or TRBV6-3 to TRBJ2-3, with 11 bases that match TRBD2. This clonotype originated in a person aged 18-60 years who received the Ad26.COV2.S COVID-19 vaccine or a placebo. This specimen was peripheral blood, taken in a trial of Ad26.COV2.S vaccine versus placebo. CDR3 amino acids: CASSYATSGRTDTQYF. DNA of the CDR3: TGTGCCAGCAGTTATGCTACTAGCGGGAGAACGGATACGCAGTATTTT.